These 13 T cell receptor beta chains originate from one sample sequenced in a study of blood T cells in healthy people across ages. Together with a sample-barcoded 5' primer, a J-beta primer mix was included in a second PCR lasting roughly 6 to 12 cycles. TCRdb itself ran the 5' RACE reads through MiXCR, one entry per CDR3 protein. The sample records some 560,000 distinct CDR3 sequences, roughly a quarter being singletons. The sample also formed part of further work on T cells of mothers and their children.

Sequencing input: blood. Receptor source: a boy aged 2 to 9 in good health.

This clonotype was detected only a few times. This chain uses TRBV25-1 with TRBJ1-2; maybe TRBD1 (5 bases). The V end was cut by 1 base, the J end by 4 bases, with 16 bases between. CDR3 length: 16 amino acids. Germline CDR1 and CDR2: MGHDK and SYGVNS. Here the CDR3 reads CASSESGTLRSYGYTF. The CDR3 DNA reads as TGTGCCAGCAGTGAATCCGGGACTCTCCGCTCCTATGGCTACACCTTC.

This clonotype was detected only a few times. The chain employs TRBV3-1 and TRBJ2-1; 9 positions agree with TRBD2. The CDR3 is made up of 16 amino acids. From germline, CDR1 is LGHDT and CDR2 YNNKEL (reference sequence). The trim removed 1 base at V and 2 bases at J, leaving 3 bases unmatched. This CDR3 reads CASSQGVAGAYNEQFF. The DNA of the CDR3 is TGTGCCAGCAGCCAAGGGGTAGCGGGGGCCTACAATGAGCAGTTCTTC.

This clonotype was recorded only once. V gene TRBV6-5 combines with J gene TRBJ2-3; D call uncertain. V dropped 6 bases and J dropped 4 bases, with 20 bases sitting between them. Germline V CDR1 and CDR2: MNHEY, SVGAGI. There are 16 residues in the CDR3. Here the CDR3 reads CASSRPGPVVPDTQYF. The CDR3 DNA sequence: TGTGCCAGCAGCCGACCGGGCCCCGTAGTGCCAGATACGCAGTATTTT.

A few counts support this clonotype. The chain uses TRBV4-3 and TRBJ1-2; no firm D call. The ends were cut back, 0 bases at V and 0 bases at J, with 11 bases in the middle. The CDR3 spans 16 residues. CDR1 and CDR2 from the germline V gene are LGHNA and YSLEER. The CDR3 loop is CASSQDMALSNYGYTF. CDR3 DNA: TGCGCCAGCAGCCAAGATATGGCACTATCTAACTATGGCTACACCTTC.

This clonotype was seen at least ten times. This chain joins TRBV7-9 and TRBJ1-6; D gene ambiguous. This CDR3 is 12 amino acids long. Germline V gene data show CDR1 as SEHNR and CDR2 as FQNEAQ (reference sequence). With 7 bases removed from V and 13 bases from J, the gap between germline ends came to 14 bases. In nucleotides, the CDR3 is TGTGCCAGCACCACCGATGATAGGCCCCTCCACTTT. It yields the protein CASTTDDRPLHF.

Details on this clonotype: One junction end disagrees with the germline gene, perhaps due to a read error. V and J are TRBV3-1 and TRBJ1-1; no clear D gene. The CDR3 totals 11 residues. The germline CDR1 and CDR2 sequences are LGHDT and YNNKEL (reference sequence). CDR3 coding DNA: TGTGCCAGCACCCAATCCACTGAAGCTTTCTTT. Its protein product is CASTQSTEAFF.

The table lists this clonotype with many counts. DNA of the CDR3: TGTGCCACCAGTGATTCCACTAGCGGGAGCTACAATGAGCAGTTCTTC. It codes for CATSDSTSGSYNEQFF. The genes are TRBV24-1 and TRBJ2-1; TRBD2 matches at 11 bases. J lost 3 bases, V lost 2 bases, and 2 bases had no gene match. This CDR3 spans 16 amino acids. Germline CDR1 KGHDR, CDR2 SFDVKD.

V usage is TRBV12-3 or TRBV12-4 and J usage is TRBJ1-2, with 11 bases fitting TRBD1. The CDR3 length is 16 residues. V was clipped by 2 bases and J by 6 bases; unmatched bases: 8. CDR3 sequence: CASSLNPGQGANGYTF. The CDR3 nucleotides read TGTGCCAGCAGTTTAAATCCCGGACAGGGGGCTAATGGCTACACCTTC.

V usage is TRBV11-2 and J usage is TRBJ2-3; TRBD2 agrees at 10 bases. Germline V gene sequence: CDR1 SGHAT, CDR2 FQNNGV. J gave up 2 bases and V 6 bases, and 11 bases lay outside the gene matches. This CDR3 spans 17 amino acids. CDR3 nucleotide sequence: TGTGCCAGCAGGAATAGCGGGGGGACGACATCCACAGATACGCAGTATTTT. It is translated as CASRNSGGTTSTDTQYF. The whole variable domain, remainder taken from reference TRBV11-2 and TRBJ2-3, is EAGVAQSPRYKIIEKRQSVAFWCNPISGHATLYWYQQILGQGPKLLIQFQNNGVVDDSQLPKDRFSAERLKGVDSTLKIQPAKLEDSAVYLCASRNSGGTTSTDTQYFGPGTRLTVL.

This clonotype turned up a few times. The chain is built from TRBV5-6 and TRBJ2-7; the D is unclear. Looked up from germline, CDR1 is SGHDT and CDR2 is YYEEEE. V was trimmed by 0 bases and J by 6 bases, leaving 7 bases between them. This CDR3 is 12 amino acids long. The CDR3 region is CASSLGVLEQYF. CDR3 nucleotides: TGTGCCAGCAGCTTGGGTGTCCTCGAGCAGTACTTC.

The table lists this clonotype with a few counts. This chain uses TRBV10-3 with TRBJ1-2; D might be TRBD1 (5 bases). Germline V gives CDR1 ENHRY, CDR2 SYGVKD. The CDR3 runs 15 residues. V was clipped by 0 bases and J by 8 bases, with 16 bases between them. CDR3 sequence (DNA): TGTGCCATCAGTGAGTCAACAGGTGGTCCTAGCGGCTACACCTTC. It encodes CAISESTGGPSGYTF.

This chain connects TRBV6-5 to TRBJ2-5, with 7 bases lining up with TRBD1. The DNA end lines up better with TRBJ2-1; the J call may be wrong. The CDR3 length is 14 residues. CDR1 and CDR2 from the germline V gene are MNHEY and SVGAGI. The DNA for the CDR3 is TGTGCCAGCAGCCCACAGGGGATGCGGAATGAGCAGTTCTTC. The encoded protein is CASSPQGMRNEQFF.

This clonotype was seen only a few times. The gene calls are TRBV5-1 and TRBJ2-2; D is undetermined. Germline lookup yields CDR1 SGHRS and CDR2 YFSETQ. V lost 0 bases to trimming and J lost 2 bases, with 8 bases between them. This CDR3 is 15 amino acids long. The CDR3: CASSLAGDNTGELFF. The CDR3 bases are TGCGCCAGCAGCTTGGCTGGGGATAACACCGGGGAGCTGTTTTTT.